The TCR beta chain under discussion was sequenced for a study of human T cells and chemical hapten exposure. Looked up from germline, CDR1 is SQVTM and CDR2 is ANQGSEA. V lost 6 bases and J lost 2, with 8 bases in between. The CDR3 consists of 11 residues. The study, taken as a whole, reports: Expanded TCRs clustered into significantly more large CDR3 similarity groups than controls, the analysis revealed.

The time point: patch test 1, 2 weeks after DPC sensitization. The treatment: therapeutic diphenylcyclopropenone sensitization with weekly scalp DPC. Each CDR3 protein gets one entry after TCRdb re-called the RACE reads with MiXCR. This table holds nearly 350,000 distinct CDR3 sequences, around 6.9% found once. This clonotype has a count of ten or more. Its cognate antigen is unknown. The chain couples TRBV29-1 to TRBJ2-7; D unclear. The sequenced sample was whole blood, obtained in connection with sensitization to the hapten diphenylcyclopropenone (DPC). This TCR came from a young woman with alopecia areata. Some clones in this sample may be carry-over from other donors' samples. The DNA for the CDR3 is TGCAGCGTGGAACATGCCTACGAGCAGTACTTC. Translation gives CSVEHAYEQYF.